These T cell receptor beta chains were read from a single sample in a study of T cell responses to AZD1222 COVID-19 vaccine. Profiling relied on immunoSEQ multiplex PCR, and the TCRdb table lists in-frame clones only, not all of them. The sample records 140,000 to 150,000 clones, over 85% being singletons. This sample comprised peripheral blood, obtained on day 0 of AZD1222 vaccination. The receptor source for this set is an adult in good health. Each CDR3 is given with its conserved first and last residue. Fields, in order: CDR3 length, J gene, D gene, clone size, V gene, CDR3 DNA, CDR3 protein. The D gene is left open where the match is weak. A row's size may be missing; if present it is once, few, many or a size class.

CDR3 length: 11; J gene: TRBJ1-1; D gene: .; clone size: .; V gene: TRBV19; CDR3 DNA: TGTGCCAGTAGTAAGAACACTGAAGCTTTCTTT; CDR3 protein: CASSKNTEAFF
CDR3 length: 11; J gene: TRBJ2-7; D gene: .; clone size: .; V gene: TRBV6-5; CDR3 DNA: TGTGCCAGCAGTTACGGGGTTGAGCAGTACTTC; CDR3 protein: CASSYGVEQYF
CDR3 length: 15; J gene: TRBJ1-3; D gene: TRBD1; clone size: once; V gene: TRBV30; CDR3 DNA: TGTGCCTGGAGTGTAGGCCAGGGGGCGCCGGACACCATATATTTT; CDR3 protein: CAWSVGQGAPDTIYF
CDR3 length: 14; J gene: TRBJ1-1; D gene: TRBD1; clone size: .; V gene: TRBV2; CDR3 DNA: TGTGCCAGCAGTGAGCGGACAGGTGTAAGGGAAGCTTTCTTT; CDR3 protein: CASSERTGVREAFF
CDR3 length: 16; J gene: TRBJ2-7; D gene: TRBD1; clone size: .; V gene: TRBV6-5; CDR3 DNA: TGTGCCAGCAGTTACTCCTCCGGGACAGTAATCTACGAGCAGTACTTC; CDR3 protein: CASSYSSGTVIYEQYF
CDR3 length: 14; J gene: TRBJ1-5; D gene: .; clone size: .; V gene: TRBV6-5; CDR3 DNA: TGTGCCAGCTCAGTAAGGGGGTCCAATCAGCCCCAGCATTTT; CDR3 protein: CASSVRGSNQPQHF
CDR3 length: 13; J gene: TRBJ1-1; D gene: TRBD1; clone size: few; V gene: TRBV3-1/TRBV3-2; CDR3 DNA: TGTGCCAGCAGCCCGACAGGGGGAGCTGAAGCTTTCTTT; CDR3 protein: CASSPTGGAEAFF
CDR3 length: 12; J gene: TRBJ2-5; D gene: .; clone size: .; V gene: TRBV11-2; CDR3 DNA: TGTGCCAGCAGCTTAGGGTATGAGACCCAGTACTTC; CDR3 protein: CASSLGYETQYF
CDR3 length: 18; J gene: TRBJ2-1; D gene: .; clone size: .; V gene: TRBV7-8; CDR3 DNA: TGTGCCAGCAGCTTGCCAAGAAGACTTAGCGGAGGTTTCAATGAGCAGTTCTTC; CDR3 protein: CASSLPRRLSGGFNEQFF
CDR3 length: 15; J gene: TRBJ1-1; D gene: .; clone size: .; V gene: TRBV19; CDR3 DNA: TGTGCCAGTAGTACGAGGACAGAAGAGAACACTGAAGCTTTCTTT; CDR3 protein: CASSTRTEENTEAFF
CDR3 length: 15; J gene: TRBJ2-3; D gene: .; clone size: .; V gene: TRBV5-4; CDR3 DNA: TGTGCCAGCACCGGGACACCCGCCGGCACAGATACGCAGTATTTT; CDR3 protein: CASTGTPAGTDTQYF
CDR3 length: 13; J gene: TRBJ2-4; D gene: .; clone size: .; V gene: TRBV10-2; CDR3 DNA: TGCGCCAGCAAGGAGACCCTACGGAACATTCAGTACTTC; CDR3 protein: CASKETLRNIQYF
CDR3 length: 15; J gene: TRBJ1-1; D gene: TRBD1; clone size: .; V gene: TRBV5-1; CDR3 DNA: TGCGCCAGCAGCTTACTCGCAGGGGGGACTTCTGAAGCTTTCTTT; CDR3 protein: CASSLLAGGTSEAFF
CDR3 length: 14; J gene: TRBJ1-2; D gene: .; clone size: .; V gene: TRBV24-1; CDR3 DNA: TGTGCCACCAGTGATCAGCGACAGGACTATGGCTACACCTTC; CDR3 protein: CATSDQRQDYGYTF
CDR3 length: 16; J gene: TRBJ2-7; D gene: TRBD1; clone size: .; V gene: TRBV6-5; CDR3 DNA: TGTGCCAGCAGTTACTCGAGGCCCGGACAGGGCTACGAGCAGTACTTC; CDR3 protein: CASSYSRPGQGYEQYF
CDR3 length: 11; J gene: TRBJ2-7; D gene: .; clone size: .; V gene: TRBV6-5; CDR3 DNA: TGTGCCACGCTTCGGCCCTACGAGCAGTACTTC; CDR3 protein: CATLRPYEQYF
CDR3 length: 11; J gene: TRBJ2-7; D gene: .; clone size: .; V gene: TRBV28; CDR3 DNA: TGTGCCAGCAGTTTTTTAGGCGAGCAGTACTTC; CDR3 protein: CASSFLGEQYF
CDR3 length: 14; J gene: TRBJ2-7; D gene: TRBD1; clone size: .; V gene: TRBV7-8; CDR3 DNA: TGTGCCAGCAGCCTAGAGGACAGGTATACCGAGCAGTACTTC; CDR3 protein: CASSLEDRYTEQYF
CDR3 length: 15; J gene: TRBJ1-4; D gene: .; clone size: .; V gene: TRBV6-5; CDR3 DNA: TGTGCCAGCAGTCGGTTTTTTCGTCCTAATGAAAAACTGTTTTTT; CDR3 protein: CASSRFFRPNEKLFF
CDR3 length: 13; J gene: TRBJ2-1; D gene: .; clone size: .; V gene: TRBV6-5; CDR3 DNA: TGTGCCAGCAGGGTTGCATTTAGCGCGACTCAGTTCTTC; CDR3 protein: CASRVAFSATQFF
CDR3 length: 14; J gene: TRBJ1-2; D gene: .; clone size: .; V gene: TRBV30; CDR3 DNA: TGTGCCTGGAGTGTGGGGGGCGCAGGGGATGGCTACACCTTC; CDR3 protein: CAWSVGGAGDGYTF
CDR3 length: 15; J gene: TRBJ1-3; D gene: .; clone size: .; V gene: TRBV5-6; CDR3 DNA: TGTGCCAGCACCACTTACACGGGCTCTGGAAACACCATATATTTT; CDR3 protein: CASTTYTGSGNTIYF
CDR3 length: 12; J gene: TRBJ2-3; D gene: .; clone size: .; V gene: TRBV10-2; CDR3 DNA: TGCGCCAGCAACCAGGGCGCAGATACGCAGTATTTT; CDR3 protein: CASNQGADTQYF
CDR3 length: 15; J gene: TRBJ2-5; D gene: TRBD1; clone size: .; V gene: TRBV3-1/TRBV3-2; CDR3 DNA: TGTGCCAGCAGCCTCGCCACAGGGGGCCTAGGGACCCAGTACTTC; CDR3 protein: CASSLATGGLGTQYF
CDR3 length: 13; J gene: TRBJ2-7; D gene: .; clone size: .; V gene: TRBV5-1; CDR3 DNA: TGCGCCAGCAGCTTCGCTGATAACTACGAGCAGTACTTC; CDR3 protein: CASSFADNYEQYF
CDR3 length: 15; J gene: TRBJ2-7; D gene: TRBD2; clone size: .; V gene: TRBV5-1; CDR3 DNA: TGCGCCAGCAGCTGGTCGACTAGCGGGGGTGACGAGCAGTACTTC; CDR3 protein: CASSWSTSGGDEQYF
CDR3 length: 12; J gene: TRBJ1-1; D gene: TRBD1; clone size: .; V gene: TRBV6-5; CDR3 DNA: TGTGCCAACGGACAGGGAGACACTGAAGCTTTCTTT; CDR3 protein: CANGQGDTEAFF
CDR3 length: 16; J gene: TRBJ1-2; D gene: .; clone size: .; V gene: TRBV19; CDR3 DNA: TGTGCCAGTAGTATAGGGGGGGGCCGAGCGATGGGAGGCTACACCTTC; CDR3 protein: CASSIGGGRAMGGYTF
CDR3 length: 15; J gene: TRBJ1-1; D gene: TRBD1; clone size: .; V gene: TRBV2; CDR3 DNA: TGTGCCAGCAGTTCCAGACAGGGTCTGAACACTGAAGCTTTCTTT; CDR3 protein: CASSSRQGLNTEAFF
CDR3 length: 16; J gene: TRBJ2-5; D gene: TRBD2; clone size: .; V gene: TRBV10-2; CDR3 DNA: TGCGCCAGCAGTGAGTTCCTAGCGGGAGGGGAGGAGACCCAGTACTTC; CDR3 protein: CASSEFLAGGEETQYF
CDR3 length: 17; J gene: TRBJ1-5; D gene: .; clone size: .; V gene: TRBV2; CDR3 DNA: TGTGCCAGCAGTGACCGGGGGCGATTCATTAGCAATCAGCCCCAGCATTTT; CDR3 protein: CASSDRGRFISNQPQHF
CDR3 length: 16; J gene: TRBJ1-2; D gene: TRBD1; clone size: .; V gene: TRBV2; CDR3 DNA: TGTGCCAGGGGGCAGGGGGACAGGGGAGGAGTGGATGGCTACACCTTC; CDR3 protein: CARGQGDRGGVDGYTF
CDR3 length: 15; J gene: TRBJ1-2; D gene: .; clone size: once; V gene: TRBV28; CDR3 DNA: TGTGCCAGCAGTCCCTTGGGGTCAGAAAACTATGGCTACACCTTC; CDR3 protein: CASSPLGSENYGYTF
CDR3 length: 16; J gene: TRBJ2-7; D gene: TRBD2; clone size: .; V gene: TRBV5-5; CDR3 DNA: TGTGCCAGCAGCCTACCTAGGACTAGCGGGGCCTACGAGCAGTACTTC; CDR3 protein: CASSLPRTSGAYEQYF
CDR3 length: 15; J gene: TRBJ1-1; D gene: .; clone size: .; V gene: TRBV10-1; CDR3 DNA: TGCGCCAGCAGTGAGTCTGGACTGGAGAACACTGAAGCTTTCTTT; CDR3 protein: CASSESGLENTEAFF
CDR3 length: 13; J gene: TRBJ1-1; D gene: .; clone size: .; V gene: TRBV5-1; CDR3 DNA: TGCGCCAGCAGCTTAAGGGGGAACACTGAAGCTTTCTTT; CDR3 protein: CASSLRGNTEAFF
CDR3 length: 13; J gene: TRBJ1-5; D gene: .; clone size: .; V gene: TRBV6-1; CDR3 DNA: TGTGCCAGCAGTGAAATCTTAAACCAGCCCCAGCATTTT; CDR3 protein: CASSEILNQPQHF
CDR3 length: 15; J gene: TRBJ2-7; D gene: TRBD1; clone size: .; V gene: TRBV7-8; CDR3 DNA: TGTGCCAGCAGCTTAGGGACAGGGAAGATGTACGAGCAGTACTTC; CDR3 protein: CASSLGTGKMYEQYF
CDR3 length: 13; J gene: TRBJ2-2; D gene: .; clone size: .; V gene: TRBV24-1; CDR3 DNA: TGTGCCACCCTCGGTGGAGACACCGGGGAGCTGTTTTTT; CDR3 protein: CATLGGDTGELFF
CDR3 length: 15; J gene: TRBJ2-7; D gene: TRBD2; clone size: once; V gene: TRBV5-5; CDR3 DNA: TGTGCCAGCAGCGTTTTTAGCGGGAGGTCCTACGAGCAGTACTTC; CDR3 protein: CASSVFSGRSYEQYF
CDR3 length: 15; J gene: TRBJ1-6; D gene: TRBD1; clone size: .; V gene: TRBV27; CDR3 DNA: TGTGCCAGCAGTTTATTGGGACAGGATAATTCACCCCTCCACTTT; CDR3 protein: CASSLLGQDNSPLHF
CDR3 length: 13; J gene: TRBJ1-2; D gene: .; clone size: .; V gene: TRBV5-4; CDR3 DNA: TGTGCCAGCAGCTTGGAGCTAAACTATGGCTACACCTTC; CDR3 protein: CASSLELNYGYTF
CDR3 length: 16; J gene: TRBJ2-5; D gene: TRBD2; clone size: .; V gene: TRBV19; CDR3 DNA: TGTGCCAGTAGTATTACGCCTAGCGGGAGGGTAGAGACCCAGTACTTC; CDR3 protein: CASSITPSGRVETQYF
CDR3 length: 15; J gene: TRBJ2-2; D gene: .; clone size: .; V gene: TRBV6-5; CDR3 DNA: TGTGCCAGCAGTTACTCGCAGGGACGTACCGGGGAGCTGTTTTTT; CDR3 protein: CASSYSQGRTGELFF
CDR3 length: 14; J gene: TRBJ1-4; D gene: TRBD1; clone size: .; V gene: TRBV5-1; CDR3 DNA: TGCGCCAGCAGCGGGGGGACAGGGAAGGAAAAACTGTTTTTT; CDR3 protein: CASSGGTGKEKLFF
CDR3 length: 13; J gene: TRBJ2-3; D gene: .; clone size: .; V gene: TRBV9; CDR3 DNA: TGTGCCAGCAGCGTAGCGGGGGCAGATACGCAGTATTTT; CDR3 protein: CASSVAGADTQYF
CDR3 length: 15; J gene: TRBJ1-1; D gene: .; clone size: .; V gene: TRBV11-2; CDR3 DNA: TGTGCCAGCAGCTTAGAAGGGAGGGGTTGGACTGAAGCTTTCTTT; CDR3 protein: CASSLEGRGWTEAFF
CDR3 length: 16; J gene: TRBJ1-4; D gene: TRBD1; clone size: .; V gene: TRBV4-1; CDR3 DNA: TGCGCCAGCAGCCCCATCTTGACAGGGGTTTACGAAAAACTGTTTTTT; CDR3 protein: CASSPILTGVYEKLFF
CDR3 length: 12; J gene: TRBJ1-2; D gene: .; clone size: .; V gene: TRBV11-2; CDR3 DNA: TGTGCCAGCAGCCCAATTATTTATGGCTACACCTTC; CDR3 protein: CASSPIIYGYTF
CDR3 length: 17; J gene: TRBJ2-1; D gene: TRBD1; clone size: .; V gene: TRBV4-1; CDR3 DNA: TGCGCCAGCAGCCTCAACGTAGGACAGGGGTGGTACAATGAGCAGTTCTTC; CDR3 protein: CASSLNVGQGWYNEQFF
CDR3 length: 14; J gene: TRBJ1-2; D gene: .; clone size: .; V gene: TRBV5-1; CDR3 DNA: TGCGCCAGCAGCTTGGCGGGGAGCAACTATGGCTACACCTTC; CDR3 protein: CASSLAGSNYGYTF